This T cell receptor (beta chain) was identified in a study of blood T cell repertoires in COVID-19. Study summary: The origin of the acute and convalescent COVID-19 samples was the United States, Italy and Spain. PBMCs, B-cell-depleted T cells, or T cells provided the cDNA or gDNA that made up the material.

About this clone itself: The same CDR3 can be traced to other DNA sequences in this sample.

Original data processing: Reference gene primer amplification yielded estimated nucleated cell counts. Clones were sequenced by immunoSEQ multiplex PCR, and TCRdb holds only the in-frame ones, with some missing. V, J and clone size are those of that table, while D and trimming were read from the DNA. The sample has some 130,000 clones, around 88% seen once. The germline V gene encodes CDR1 WSHSY and CDR2 SAAADI. Trimming shortened V by 0 bases and J by 3 bases, and 8 bases separated the two germline ends. The CDR3 runs to 14 residues. The sample was peripheral blood. The rearrangement joins TRBV10-2 to TRBJ1-2, with D unresolved. This clonotype originated in a man between 50 and 59 years old with acute or convalescent COVID-19. The CDR3 region is CASSESAGYYGYTF. Written as DNA, the CDR3 is TGCGCCAGCAGTGAGTCGGCGGGCTACTATGGCTACACCTTC.